Following are 12 T cell receptor beta chains from one sample sequenced in a study of T cell repertoires in cytomegalovirus infection. TCRdb used MiXCR to reprocess the reads, holding one entry per CDR3 protein. Altogether some 560,000 distinct CDR3 sequences are present, around 40% being singletons, with the ten largest covering 48%. The antigens these receptors bind are not known. The sequenced sample was cultured PBMCs, obtained from culture after CMV antigen stimulation. Receptors were obtained from a human donor in good health (CMV status not recorded). Some clones in this sample may be carry-over from other donors' samples.

This chain connects TRBV20-1 to TRBJ1-2; D gene uncertain. CDR1 is DFQATT, CDR2 SNEGSKA, per germline (reference sequence). Trimming cost V 0 bases and J 4 bases, with 15 bases left between them. The CDR3 sequence is 15 residues long. The CDR3 nucleotides read TGCAGTGCTAGAGACCCCTCCCCCGGTGGCTATGGCTACACCTTC. Translating gives CSARDPSPGGYGYTF.

This clonotype was seen a handful of times. The chain uses TRBV15 and TRBJ2-7, with a possible D match to TRBD1 (5 bases). Looked up from germline, CDR1 is LNHNV and CDR2 is YYDKDF (reference sequence). The V and J ends lost 5 bases and 2 bases respectively, with 16 bases between them. The CDR3 sequence is 15 residues long. The CDR3 is CATSPSRWGPYEQYF. DNA for the CDR3: TGTGCCACCAGCCCCTCCAGGTGGGGCCCCTACGAGCAGTACTTC.

The chain carries TRBV6-1 and TRBJ1-6; D remains unclear. Deletions cut 1 base from V and 7 bases from J, with 5 bases between. CDR3 length: 13 residues. Germline V lookup: CDR1 MNHNS, CDR2 SASEGT. This CDR3 is CASSEGGNSPLHF. The DNA of the CDR3 is TGTGCCAGCAGTGAAGGGGGAAATTCACCCCTCCACTTT.

This clonotype was recorded a few times. The V and J genes are TRBV11-1 and TRBJ2-2; 10 bases are shared with TRBD2. The length of the CDR3 is 17 residues. Germline CDR1 and CDR2: SGHAT and FQDESV (reference sequence). After removal of 5 bases from V and 1 base from J, the junction contained 7 bases not matched to a gene. The CDR3: CASSISSGGQNTGELFF. DNA for the CDR3: TGTGCCAGCAGCATATCTAGCGGGGGCCAGAACACCGGGGAGCTGTTTTTT.

The chain couples TRBV7-9 to TRBJ2-5; no definite D call. Germline-derived CDR1 and CDR2 are SEHNR and FQNEAQ (reference sequence). This CDR3 contains 15 residues. The V and J ends lost 1 base and 1 base respectively, with 10 bases between them. CDR3 DNA sequence: TGTGCCAGCAGCTTAGGAAAGGCCCCCCAAGAGACCCAGTACTTC. It yields the protein CASSLGKAPQETQYF.

The chain employs TRBV20-1 and TRBJ2-7; 10 bases line up with TRBD1. J lost 4 bases, V lost 0 bases, and 6 bases had no gene match. CDR3 length equals 15 residues. Germline CDR1 reads DFQATT; CDR2 reads SNEGSKA (reference sequence). CDR3 sequence: CSARDVGQGSYEQYF. CDR3 DNA sequence: TGCAGTGCTAGAGATGTGGGACAGGGGTCGTACGAGCAGTACTTC.

The chain uses TRBV10-1 and TRBJ2-3; D possibly matches TRBD1 or TRBD2 (5 bases each). This CDR3 has 11 amino acids. From germline, CDR1 is WNHNN and CDR2 SYGVQD (reference sequence). Deletions cut 8 bases from V and 8 bases from J, with 11 bases between. CDR3 protein: CASFLGTTQYF. The CDR3 DNA reads TGCGCCAGCTTCCTCGGGACTACGCAGTATTTT.

At least ten counts were recorded for this clonotype. The chain carries TRBV7-2 and TRBJ1-5, with D unclear. Trimming cost V 1 base and J 0 bases, with 4 bases left between them. CDR1 SGHTA and CDR2 FQGNSA come from the germline V gene. This CDR3 has 14 amino acids. CDR3 sequence: CASSLGPSNQPQHF. DNA of the CDR3: TGTGCCAGCAGCTTAGGGCCTAGCAATCAGCCCCAGCATTTT.

V and J are TRBV2 and TRBJ2-1; tentatively, D is TRBD1 or TRBD2 (5 bases each). Looked up from germline, CDR1 is SNHLY and CDR2 is FYNNEI. The CDR3 runs 17 residues. V was pared by 4 bases and J by 10 bases, with 26 bases between. CDR3 region: CASSVAWALRERREQFF. The CDR3 DNA is TGTGCCAGCAGTGTTGCGTGGGCCCTCAGGGAACGGAGGGAGCAGTTCTTC.

The chain couples TRBV10-3 to TRBJ1-1; the D gene is possibly TRBD1 (6 bases). V was shortened by 10 bases and J by 10 bases, with 22 bases between the two germline ends. CDR3 length equals 13 residues. The germline gives CDR1 ENHRY, CDR2 SYGVKD. In DNA, the CDR3 is TGTGCCACCAACAACGGACAGCCCCCTAGAGCTTTCTTT. Residues: CATNNGQPPRAFF.

V is TRBV6-1 and J is TRBJ1-5; TRBD1 might be the D (5 bases). There are 13 residues in the CDR3. The V end was cut by 4 bases, the J end by 7 bases, with 11 bases between. CDR1 is MNHNS, CDR2 SASEGT, per germline. The CDR3 region is CASSAAGRQPQHF. CDR3 in DNA: TGTGCCAGCAGTGCGGCAGGGCGGCAGCCCCAGCATTTT.

This clonotype was detected a few times. The genes are TRBV2 and TRBJ2-5, with 10 bases identical to TRBD2. The CDR3 is 16 amino acids. Germline V gene sequence: CDR1 SNHLY, CDR2 FYNNEI. V shed 0 bases and J 3 bases; nucleotides not matched to a gene: 4. This CDR3 reads CASSEASGGAEETQYF. The CDR3 DNA sequence: TGTGCCAGCAGTGAAGCAAGCGGGGGGGCCGAAGAGACCCAGTACTTC.